This T cell receptor beta chain was identified in a study of T cell repertoires in cytomegalovirus infection. Study findings and constraints: HLA-C-restricted, CMV-specific TCR beta clonotypes were dominant ex vivo.

Concerning this clonotype: Its antigen is not identified.

TCRdb reprocessed the reads via MiXCR and lists one record per CDR3 protein. The sample consists of some 500,000 distinct CDR3 sequences, 40% of them appearing once. The germline gives CDR1 MDHEN, CDR2 SYDVKM. This CDR3 is 15 amino acids long. Trimming pared 6 bases from V and 8 bases from J, leaving 22 bases between. The specimen was cultured PBMCs, collected from culture after CMV antigen stimulation. The receptor's source is a human donor in good health (CMV status not recorded). Some clones in this sample may be carry-over from other donors' samples. This chain connects TRBV28 to TRBJ1-2; D is ambiguous. In nucleotides, the CDR3 is TGTGCCAGCAGGGAACTGCGCAGCGGCTATGCGGGCTACACCTTC. This gives the protein CASRELRSGYAGYTF.